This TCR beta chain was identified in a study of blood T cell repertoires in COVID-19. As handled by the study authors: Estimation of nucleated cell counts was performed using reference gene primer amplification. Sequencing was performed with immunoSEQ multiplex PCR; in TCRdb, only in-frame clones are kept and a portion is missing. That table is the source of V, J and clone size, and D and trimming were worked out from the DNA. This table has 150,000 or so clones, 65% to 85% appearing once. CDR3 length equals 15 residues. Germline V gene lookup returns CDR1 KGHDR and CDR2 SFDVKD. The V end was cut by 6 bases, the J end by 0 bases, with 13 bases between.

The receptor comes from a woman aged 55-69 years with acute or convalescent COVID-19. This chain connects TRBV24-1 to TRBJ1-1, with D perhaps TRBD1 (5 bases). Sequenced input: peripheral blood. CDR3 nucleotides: TGTGCCACCAGTCCCGGGCGGGGACTGAACACTGAAGCTTTCTTT. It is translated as CATSPGRGLNTEAFF.